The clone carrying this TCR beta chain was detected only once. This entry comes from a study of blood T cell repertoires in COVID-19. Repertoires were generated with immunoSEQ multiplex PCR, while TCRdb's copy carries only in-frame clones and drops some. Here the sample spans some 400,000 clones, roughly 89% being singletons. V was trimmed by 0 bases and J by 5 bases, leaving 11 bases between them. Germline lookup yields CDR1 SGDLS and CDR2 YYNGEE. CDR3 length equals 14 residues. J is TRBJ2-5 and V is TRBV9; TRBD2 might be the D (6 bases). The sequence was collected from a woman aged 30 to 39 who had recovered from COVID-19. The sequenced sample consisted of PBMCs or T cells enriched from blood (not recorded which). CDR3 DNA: TGTGCCAGCAGCGTAGGGGGGGTACTGGAGACCCAGTACTTC. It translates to CASSVGGVLETQYF.